This record covers a single TCR beta chain. The antigen is undetermined. Generated by immunoSEQ multiplex PCR, the TCRdb table keeps only in-frame clones and is missing some. The repertoire has tens of thousands of clones, around 93% of them found once; the top ten carry around 1.1%. These data are taken from a study of graft-versus-host responses after intestinal transplantation. Study overall: Among the recipients, all got anti-thymocyte globulin induction and then tacrolimus and steroids for approximately 3 years.

Study conclusions and caveats: Maximum circulating GvH clone levels tracked with early post-transplant HvG decreases. Graft-donor T cell macrochimerism coincided with high graft-versus-host to host-versus-graft clonal ratios in allografts. Some GvH clones appeared in ileal mucosa or blood before recipient bone marrow.

The CDR3 loop spans 13 amino acids. CDR1 and CDR2 from the germline V gene are SQVTM and ANQGSEA. The V gene end was trimmed by 7 bases and the J gene end by 6 bases; junction bases not matched to a gene: 6. The sample here was unstimulated CD8+ T cells sorted from spleen or lymph node cells, taken before transplant. The clonotype was recovered from a human donor who was the organ donor for an intestinal transplant. The chain links TRBV29-1 to TRBJ2-2, with 9 bases matching TRBD2. CDR3 in amino acids: CSAGTSFAGELFF. As DNA, the CDR3 is TGCAGCGCCGGGACTAGCTTTGCCGGGGAGCTGTTTTTT.